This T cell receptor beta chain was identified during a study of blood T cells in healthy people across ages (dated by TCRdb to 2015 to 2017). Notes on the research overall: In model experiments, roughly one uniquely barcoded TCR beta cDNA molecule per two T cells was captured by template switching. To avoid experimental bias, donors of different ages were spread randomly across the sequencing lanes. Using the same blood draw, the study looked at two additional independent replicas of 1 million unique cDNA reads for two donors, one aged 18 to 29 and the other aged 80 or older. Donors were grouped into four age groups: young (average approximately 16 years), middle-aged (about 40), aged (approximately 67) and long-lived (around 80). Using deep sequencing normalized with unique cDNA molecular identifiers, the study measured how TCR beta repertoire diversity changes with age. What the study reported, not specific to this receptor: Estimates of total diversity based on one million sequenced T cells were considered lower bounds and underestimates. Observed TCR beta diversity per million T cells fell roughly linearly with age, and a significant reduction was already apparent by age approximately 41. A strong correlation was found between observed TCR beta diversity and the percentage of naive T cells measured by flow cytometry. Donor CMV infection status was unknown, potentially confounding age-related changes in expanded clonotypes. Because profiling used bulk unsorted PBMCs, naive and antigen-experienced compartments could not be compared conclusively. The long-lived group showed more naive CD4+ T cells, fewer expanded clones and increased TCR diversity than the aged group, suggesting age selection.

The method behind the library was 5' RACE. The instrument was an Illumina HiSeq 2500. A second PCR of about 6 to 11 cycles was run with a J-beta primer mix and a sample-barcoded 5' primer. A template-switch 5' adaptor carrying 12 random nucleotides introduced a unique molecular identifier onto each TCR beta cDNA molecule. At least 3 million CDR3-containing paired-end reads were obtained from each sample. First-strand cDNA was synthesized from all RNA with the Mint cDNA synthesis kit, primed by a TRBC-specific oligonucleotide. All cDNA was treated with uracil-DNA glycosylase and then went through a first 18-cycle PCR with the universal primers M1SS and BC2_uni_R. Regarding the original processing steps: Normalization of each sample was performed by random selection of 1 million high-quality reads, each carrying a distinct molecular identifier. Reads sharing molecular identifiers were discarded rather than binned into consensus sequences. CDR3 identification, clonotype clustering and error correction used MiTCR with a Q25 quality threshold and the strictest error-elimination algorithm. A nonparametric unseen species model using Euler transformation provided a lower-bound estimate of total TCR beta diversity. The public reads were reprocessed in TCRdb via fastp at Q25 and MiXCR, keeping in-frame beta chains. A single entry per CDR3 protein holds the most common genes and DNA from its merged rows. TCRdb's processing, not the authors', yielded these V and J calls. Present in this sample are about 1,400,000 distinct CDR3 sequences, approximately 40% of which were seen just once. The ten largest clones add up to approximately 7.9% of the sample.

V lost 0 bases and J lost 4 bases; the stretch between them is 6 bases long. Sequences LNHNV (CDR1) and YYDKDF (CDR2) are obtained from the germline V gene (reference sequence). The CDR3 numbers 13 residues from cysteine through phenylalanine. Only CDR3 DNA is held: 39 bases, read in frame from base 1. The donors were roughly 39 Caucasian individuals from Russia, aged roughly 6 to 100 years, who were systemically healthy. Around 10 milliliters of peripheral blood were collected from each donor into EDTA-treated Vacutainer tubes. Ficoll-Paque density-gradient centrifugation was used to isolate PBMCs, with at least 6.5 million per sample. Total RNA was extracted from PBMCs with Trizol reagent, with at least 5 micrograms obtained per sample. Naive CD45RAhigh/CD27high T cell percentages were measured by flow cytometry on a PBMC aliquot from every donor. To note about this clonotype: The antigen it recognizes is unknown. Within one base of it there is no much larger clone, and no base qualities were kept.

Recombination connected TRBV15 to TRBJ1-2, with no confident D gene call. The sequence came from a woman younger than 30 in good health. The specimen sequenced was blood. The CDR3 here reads CATSRDVSYGYTF. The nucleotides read TGTGCCACCAGCAGAGACGTTTCCTATGGCTACACCTTC. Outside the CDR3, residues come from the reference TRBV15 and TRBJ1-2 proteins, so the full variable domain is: DAMVIQNPRYQVTQFGKPVTLSCSQTLNHNVMYWYQQKSSQAPKLLFHYYDKDFNNEADTPDNFQSRRPNTSFCFLDIRSPGLGDTAMYLCATSRDVSYGYTFGSGTRLTVV.